The 2 T cell receptor beta chains below all came from one sample that was sequenced in a study of early T cells in non-severe SARS-CoV-2 infection. TCRdb used MiXCR to reprocess the 5' RACE reads, holding one entry per CDR3 protein. The data show approximately 77,000 distinct CDR3 sequences, over 4% seen once. The sample in question was whole blood, obtained at baseline. These receptors originate from an adult who was a healthcare worker with PCR-confirmed SARS-CoV-2 infection or an uninfected control (not recorded which).

This clonotype has ten or more counts. The gene calls are TRBV18 and TRBJ2-5, with 15 nucleotides matching TRBD2. Trimming took 5 bases from V and 3 from J; bases not matched to a gene: 4. The CDR3 sequence is 16 residues long. Germline CDR1 reads KGHSH; CDR2 reads LQKENI. As DNA, the CDR3 is TGTGCCAGCTCAGCGGGACTAGCGGGAGGAAAAGAGACCCAGTACTTC. Translation: CASSAGLAGGKETQYF. Filled out from reference TRBV18 and TRBJ2-5, the complete variable domain reads NAGVMQNPRHLVRRRGQEARLRCSPMKGHSHVYWYRQLPEEGLKFMVYLQKENIIDESGMPKERFSAEFPKEGPSILRIQQVVRGDSAAYFCASSAGLAGGKETQYFGPGTRLLVL.

The rearrangement links TRBV14 to TRBJ2-7; D is possibly TRBD1 (6 bases). The CDR3 runs to 15 residues. V lost 2 bases, J lost 2 bases, and 13 bases lay in between. Per germline, CDR1 SGHDN and CDR2 FVKESK. DNA of the CDR3: TGTGCCAGCAGCCAAACCGGCAGGGGTCCCTACGAGCAGTACTTC. Its translation is CASSQTGRGPYEQYF.